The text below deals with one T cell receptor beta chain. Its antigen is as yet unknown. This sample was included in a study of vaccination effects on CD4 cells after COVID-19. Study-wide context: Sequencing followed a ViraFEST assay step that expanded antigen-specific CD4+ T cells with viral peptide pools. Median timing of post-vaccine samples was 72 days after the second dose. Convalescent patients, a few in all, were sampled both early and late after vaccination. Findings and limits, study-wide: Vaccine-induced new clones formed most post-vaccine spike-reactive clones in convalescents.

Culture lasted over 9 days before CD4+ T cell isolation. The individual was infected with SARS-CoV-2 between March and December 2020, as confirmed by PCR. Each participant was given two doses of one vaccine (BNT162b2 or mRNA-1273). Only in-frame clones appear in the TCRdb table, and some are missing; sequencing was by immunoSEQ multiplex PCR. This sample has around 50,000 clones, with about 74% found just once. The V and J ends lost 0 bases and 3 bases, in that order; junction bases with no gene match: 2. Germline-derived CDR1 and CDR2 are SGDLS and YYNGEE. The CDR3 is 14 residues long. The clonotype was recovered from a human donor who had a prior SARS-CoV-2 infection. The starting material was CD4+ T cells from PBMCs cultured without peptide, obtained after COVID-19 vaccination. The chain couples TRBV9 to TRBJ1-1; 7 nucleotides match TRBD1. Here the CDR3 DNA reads TGTGCCAGCAGCGTAGATCAGGGGGACACTGAAGCTTTCTTT. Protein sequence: CASSVDQGDTEAFF.